A selection of T cell receptor beta chains follows, all from one sample in a study of cytomegalovirus exposure and HLA in healthy donors. Assay used: immunoSEQ multiplex PCR; TCRdb lists only in-frame clones, some missing. This table has about 200,000 clones, roughly 84% appearing once. The sequenced sample was PBMCs. The receptors derive from a man aged 45-65 years in good health and CMV-seronegative. Both conserved end residues are part of each CDR3. D genes are given only for firm matches. Where a row states a size, it is once, few, many or the class of an expanded clone; other rows omit it.

J: TRBJ2-1
D: NA
size: NA
V: TRBV29-1
DNA: TGCAGCGTTGAGGGCCCCGGCAATGAGCAGTTCTTC
CDR3: CSVEGPGNEQFF

J: TRBJ1-1
D: TRBD1
size: NA
V: TRBV28
DNA: TGTGCCAGCAGTATAAACAGGGGGCGTCACCGGGAAGCTTTCTTT
CDR3: CASSINRGRHREAFF

J: TRBJ1-2
D: NA
size: NA
V: TRBV2
DNA: TGTGCCAGCAGTGAAGGTGGGGCGCGATCTTTTGGGGGCTACACCTTC
CDR3: CASSEGGARSFGGYTF

J: TRBJ2-1
D: TRBD2
size: NA
V: TRBV19
DNA: TGTGCCAGTAGTACTAGCGGGAGAGGGAATGAGCAGTTCTTC
CDR3: CASSTSGRGNEQFF

J: TRBJ2-1
D: TRBD2
size: few
V: TRBV27
DNA: TGTGCCAGCAGTTTCGGACTAGCGGGATTCAATGAGCAGTTCTTC
CDR3: CASSFGLAGFNEQFF

J: TRBJ1-1
D: NA
size: NA
V: TRBV7-9
DNA: TGTGCCAGTCGATATCAGGGGCTTGAAGCTTTCTTT
CDR3: CASRYQGLEAFF

J: TRBJ1-5
D: NA
size: NA
V: TRBV28
DNA: TGTGCCAGTCGGACAGCACATAGCAATCAGCCCCAGCATTTT
CDR3: CASRTAHSNQPQHF

J: TRBJ1-5
D: TRBD1
size: NA
V: TRBV28
DNA: TGTGCCGGAAACAGGGGTCAAAGCAATCAGCCCCAGCATTTT
CDR3: CAGNRGQSNQPQHF

J: TRBJ1-1
D: TRBD1
size: once
V: TRBV9
DNA: TGTGCCAGCAGCGCGCGCAGGGGGCGGGTTTTCGGCACTGAAGCTTTCTTT
CDR3: CASSARRGRVFGTEAFF

J: TRBJ2-7
D: TRBD1
size: NA
V: TRBV5-1
DNA: TGCGCCAGCAGCTCTCAGGGGGCATCACTGACCTACGAGCAGTACTTC
CDR3: CASSSQGASLTYEQYF

J: TRBJ2-7
D: NA
size: few
V: TRBV5-4
DNA: TGTGCCAGCAGCTTTTTTCAGGGGTCCTACGAGCAGTACTTC
CDR3: CASSFFQGSYEQYF

J: TRBJ2-1
D: NA
size: NA
V: TRBV5-4
DNA: TGTGCCAGCAGCTTGGGGCAGGGGATCTACAATGAGCAGTTCTTC
CDR3: CASSLGQGIYNEQFF

J: TRBJ1-1
D: NA
size: NA
V: TRBV7-9
DNA: TGTGCCAGCAGCCGCACAGACACTGAAGCTTTCTTT
CDR3: CASSRTDTEAFF

J: TRBJ2-7
D: NA
size: NA
V: TRBV19
DNA: TGTGCCAGTAGTATATTGGGGGGGCTCGGCGAGCAGTACTTC
CDR3: CASSILGGLGEQYF

J: TRBJ1-5
D: TRBD1
size: NA
V: TRBV5-6
DNA: TGTGCCAGCAGCTTATCTAGGACAGGGCCTAGCAATCAGCCCCAGCATTTT
CDR3: CASSLSRTGPSNQPQHF

J: TRBJ2-7
D: TRBD2
size: NA
V: TRBV6-1
DNA: TGTGCCAGCAGTCTAGCGGGTACCTACGAGCAGTACTTC
CDR3: CASSLAGTYEQYF

J: TRBJ2-1
D: NA
size: few
V: TRBV5-1
DNA: TGCGCCAGCAGCTTCGGGGTGGACAATGAGCAGTTCTTC
CDR3: CASSFGVDNEQFF

J: TRBJ1-1
D: NA
size: NA
V: TRBV29-1
DNA: TGCAGCGTTGATTGGAGGGAGACTGAAGCTTTCTTT
CDR3: CSVDWRETEAFF

J: TRBJ2-5
D: NA
size: NA
V: TRBV29-1
DNA: TGCAGCGTTGGAGGGTTCCAAGAGACCCAGTACTTC
CDR3: CSVGGFQETQYF

J: TRBJ2-7
D: NA
size: many
V: TRBV4-1
DNA: TGCGCCAGCAGCCTCTCGGGGAACGGGAACGAGCAGTACTTC
CDR3: CASSLSGNGNEQYF

J: TRBJ1-1
D: NA
size: NA
V: TRBV5-1
DNA: TGCGCCAGCAGCGGCGGGGCGGTGAACACTGAAGCTTTCTTT
CDR3: CASSGGAVNTEAFF

J: TRBJ2-7
D: NA
size: NA
V: TRBV5-6
DNA: TGTGCCAGCAGCTTGGCTCGGAGGGTAGTTACCTACGAGCAGTACTTC
CDR3: CASSLARRVVTYEQYF

J: TRBJ1-2
D: NA
size: NA
V: TRBV14
DNA: TGTGCCAGCAGCCAAGAAGGCAGTTCGGGGTATGGCTACACCTTC
CDR3: CASSQEGSSGYGYTF

J: TRBJ1-1
D: NA
size: NA
V: TRBV27
DNA: TGTGCCAGCAGCCTCAACAGGTTCACTGAAGCTTTCTTT
CDR3: CASSLNRFTEAFF

J: TRBJ2-1
D: TRBD1
size: NA
V: TRBV28
DNA: TGTGCCACAATCAGGGGGAATGAGCAGTTCTTC
CDR3: CATIRGNEQFF

J: TRBJ2-7
D: TRBD1
size: NA
V: TRBV27
DNA: TGTGCCAGCAGTTCGGGACAGGACTACGAGCAGTACTTC
CDR3: CASSSGQDYEQYF

J: TRBJ1-6
D: TRBD1
size: NA
V: TRBV6-6
DNA: TGTGCCAGCAGTTCTTCAGGGGGCTATAATTCACCCCTCCACTTT
CDR3: CASSSSGGYNSPLHF

J: TRBJ1-1
D: NA
size: few
V: TRBV5-1
DNA: TGCGCCAGCAGCTTGCCAGAAATGAACACTGAAGCTTTCTTT
CDR3: CASSLPEMNTEAFF

J: TRBJ2-3
D: TRBD2
size: NA
V: TRBV27
DNA: TGTGCCAGCAGTTTCCGTGGACTAGCGGGAGATACGCAGTATTTT
CDR3: CASSFRGLAGDTQYF

J: TRBJ2-7
D: TRBD2
size: NA
V: TRBV28
DNA: TGTGCCAGCAGCTCAGGGACTAGCGGGAGTAACGAGCAGTACTTC
CDR3: CASSSGTSGSNEQYF

J: TRBJ1-2
D: NA
size: NA
V: TRBV6-1
DNA: TGTGCCAGCAGTAGCCCTTTGGCAGGCTATTATGGCTACACCTTC
CDR3: CASSSPLAGYYGYTF

J: TRBJ2-3
D: TRBD2
size: NA
V: TRBV15
DNA: TGTGCCACCAGCAGGGCCCCGGGGACTAGCGGGACCACAGATACGCAGTATTTT
CDR3: CATSRAPGTSGTTDTQYF

J: TRBJ1-1
D: NA
size: NA
V: TRBV30
DNA: TGTGCCTGGAGTGTACTCCCCGGAGCCGAAGCTTTCTTT
CDR3: CAWSVLPGAEAFF

J: TRBJ2-5
D: NA
size: NA
V: TRBV7-9
DNA: TGTGCCAGCAGCTCGCGGGGTCTAGAGACCCAGTACTTC
CDR3: CASSSRGLETQYF